The 3 T cell receptor beta chains given below trace back to one sample, sequenced in a study of tumor-infiltrating lymphocytes in primary liver carcinoma (dated by TCRdb to 2016 to 2017). Blood RNA was extracted from unsorted whole blood using TRIzol reagent, and germline DNA was obtained with the DNeasy Blood & Tissue kit. The instrument given in TCRdb is Illumina HiSeq 2500. A constant-region primer and ProtoScript II reverse transcriptase were used to reverse-transcribe TCRbeta-specific cDNA from about 0.55 ug total RNA. Construction of the TCRbeta libraries relied on three nested rounds of multiplex PCR, following a slightly modified ARM-PCR procedure. Multiplex TRBV1-TRBV30 forward primers and a Cbeta reverse primer were used in the first two PCR rounds, each of which was run for around 10 cycles. TCRdb redid the processing of the public reads, applying fastp at Q25 and MiXCR, and retained in-frame beta chains. Rows are unified per CDR3 protein, each entry keeping the most common DNA and genes. This sample holds around 170,000 distinct CDR3 sequences; 50% to 75% were observed only once. Approximately 68% of the sample rests with the top ten.

The sample taken for sequencing was peripheral blood. The receptors derive from a man in his forties with primary liver carcinoma and hepatitis B virus infection.

The chain is built from TRBV4-2 and TRBJ2-1, with 11 bases lining up with TRBD2. J lost 3 bases, V lost 2 bases, and 6 bases had no gene match. CDR1 is LGHNA and CDR2 is YNFKEQ in the germline V gene. The CDR3 consists of 17 residues. CDR3 in amino acids: CASSQRLAGLHYNEQFF. The CDR3 DNA reads as TGTGCCAGCAGCCAAAGACTAGCGGGGTTACACTACAATGAGCAGTTCTTC.

The chain couples TRBV29-1 to TRBJ2-5, with D unclear. Trimming removed 7 bases from V and 1 base from J, with 16 bases in between. The CDR3 is 14 residues long. The germline V gene has CDR1 SQVTM and CDR2 ANQGSEA. For the CDR3, the DNA is TGCAGCGGGGCGAGGAACATCACCCAAGAGACCCAGTACTTC. Translating gives CSGARNITQETQYF.

The chain carries TRBV6-1 and TRBJ1-4; maybe TRBD1 (6 bases). The CDR3 consists of 13 residues. The germline gives CDR1 MNHNS, CDR2 SASEGT. Trimming cost V 3 bases and J 8 bases, with 10 bases left between them. CDR3 DNA: TGTGCCAGCAGTGACAGGGGAGTAGAAAAACTGTTTTTT. Translated: CASSDRGVEKLFF.